This T cell receptor (beta chain) was retrieved from a study of graft-versus-host responses after intestinal transplantation. A note on this clone: Its antigen remains unidentified.

Generated by immunoSEQ multiplex PCR, the TCRdb table keeps only in-frame clones and is missing some. Of 85,000 to 90,000 clones in the sample, about four fifths were seen once. CDR3 size: 14 residues. The V gene's germline CDR1 is LNHNV and CDR2 YYDKDF (reference sequence). Between the trimmed V and J ends, which lost 0 bases and 2 bases, there was a span of 2 bases. This TCR was sampled from a human donor who received an intestinal transplant. Sample: unstimulated CD8+ T cells sorted from spleen or lymph node cells, taken before intestinal transplant. The chain joins TRBV15 to TRBJ2-6; D remains ambiguous. The CDR3 is CATSRETGANVLTF. DNA of the CDR3: TGTGCCACCAGCAGAGAAACTGGGGCCAACGTCCTGACTTTC.